These T cell receptor beta chains were read from a single sample in a study of response to subunit inactivated influenza vaccine. From the RT-PCR reads, TCRdb called clonotypes with MiXCR, one entry per CDR3 protein. Here the sample spans hundreds of thousands of distinct CDR3 sequences, approximately 10% being singletons. Sequencing used PBMCs from blood, obtained roughly 47 days after vaccination. The receptors were gathered from a man between 50 and 59 years old who received an inactivated influenza vaccine. CDR3s include the opening cysteine and the closing phenylalanine or tryptophan. D genes are given only for firm matches. Clone size is not always given. Where it is, it says once, few, many or a class for expanded clones.

few TRBJ2-1 . TRBV10-3 CAISVGAGPNEQFF TGTGCCATCAGTGTAGGGGCAGGGCCCAATGAGCAGTTCTTC
few TRBJ2-2 . TRBV12-3/TRBV12-4 CASSFSVTTGELFF TGTGCCAGCAGTTTCTCAGTAACCACCGGGGAGCTGTTTTTT
many TRBJ1-5 . TRBV12-3/TRBV12-4 CASSAARNQPQHF TGTGCCAGCAGTGCTGCTCGCAATCAGCCCCAGCATTTT
few TRBJ2-3 . TRBV10-3 CAISEFLGGARDTQYF TGTGCCATCAGTGAATTTTTGGGGGGGGCCAGAGATACGCAGTATTTT
few TRBJ2-1 . TRBV9 CASSIASGQYNEQFF TGTGCCAGCAGTATTGCGAGCGGGCAATACAATGAGCAGTTCTTC
. TRBJ2-2 . TRBV20-1 CSASPQGRGNTGELFF TGCAGTGCCAGCCCTCAAGGGCGGGGGAACACCGGGGAGCTGTTTTTT
few TRBJ1-1 . TRBV18 CASSTDRNTEAFF TGTGCCAGCTCAACGGACCGGAACACTGAAGCTTTCTTT
. TRBJ2-1 . TRBV18 CASSPGRNEQFF TGTGCCAGCTCACCAGGGCGGAATGAGCAGTTCTTC
. TRBJ2-3 . TRBV7-9 CASSLAGPPDTQYF TGTGCCAGCAGCTTGGCAGGTCCCCCTGATACGCAGTATTTT
few TRBJ2-7 TRBD2 TRBV3-1 CASSLSGVVWEQYF TGTGCCAGCAGTTTAAGCGGGGTCGTTTGGGAGCAGTACTTC
few TRBJ2-7 TRBD2 TRBV6-2/TRBV6-3 CASTLTSGGLISYEQYF TGTGCCAGCACGTTGACTAGCGGGGGCCTTATCTCCTACGAGCAGTACTTC
. TRBJ2-7 TRBD1 TRBV6-1 CASSRSGQGAYEQYF TGTGCCAGCAGTCGTTCGGGACAGGGGGCCTACGAGCAGTACTTC
. TRBJ2-3 . TRBV12-3/TRBV12-4 CASSFQGLTTDTQYF TGTGCCAGCAGTTTCCAGGGGTTGACCACAGATACGCAGTATTTT
many TRBJ2-2 TRBD1 TRBV4-2 CASSQDGQGGGGELFF TGTGCCAGCAGCCAAGATGGACAGGGAGGTGGAGGGGAGCTGTTTTTT
many TRBJ1-1 TRBD1 TRBV6-5 CASSHRPDRGPYTEAFF TGTGCCAGCAGTCACCGTCCGGACAGGGGCCCGTACACTGAAGCTTTCTTT
few TRBJ1-1 TRBD1 TRBV6-5 CASSFGQGDAFF TGTGCCAGCAGTTTCGGACAGGGGGATGCTTTCTTT
few TRBJ2-7 . TRBV5-1 CASSPNRGGYEQYF TGCGCCAGCAGCCCCAACAGGGGAGGGTACGAGCAGTACTTC
. TRBJ2-1 TRBD2 TRBV5-1 CASSLETSGNEQFF TGCGCCAGCAGCTTGGAGACTAGCGGTAATGAGCAGTTCTTC
. TRBJ2-4 . TRBV18 CASSPGNLRGENIQYF TGTGCCAGCTCACCGGGGAACCTACGCGGGGAAAACATTCAGTACTTC
. TRBJ2-3 . TRBV18 CASSPREHTDTQYF TGTGCCAGCTCACCCCGGGAGCACACAGATACGCAGTATTTT
few TRBJ2-2 . TRBV10-3 CATYSPNTGELFF TGTGCCACTTATTCCCCGAACACCGGGGAGCTGTTTTTT
. TRBJ2-1 . TRBV20-1 CRMTRNNEQFF TGCAGGATGACTAGAAACAATGAGCAGTTCTTC
. TRBJ2-5 TRBD2 TRBV15 CATSRGLAGETQYF TGTGCCACCAGCAGGGGACTAGCGGGAGAGACCCAGTACTTC
few TRBJ2-5 TRBD2 TRBV15 CATSRDGPSGGIETQYF TGTGCCACCAGCAGAGATGGGCCTAGCGGAGGGATAGAGACCCAGTACTTC
few TRBJ2-5 TRBD1 TRBV6-2/TRBV6-3 CASSGLGQGEETQYF TGTGCCAGCAGTGGACTGGGACAGGGTGAAGAGACCCAGTACTTC
few TRBJ2-5 TRBD2 TRBV7-9 CASSLVGTSGETQYF TGTGCCAGCAGCTTAGTCGGGACTAGCGGTGAGACCCAGTACTTC
. TRBJ2-1 TRBD1 TRBV15 CATSRDLGETGTGINEQFF TGTGCCACCAGCAGAGATCTAGGGGAAACCGGGACAGGGATCAATGAGCAGTTCTTC